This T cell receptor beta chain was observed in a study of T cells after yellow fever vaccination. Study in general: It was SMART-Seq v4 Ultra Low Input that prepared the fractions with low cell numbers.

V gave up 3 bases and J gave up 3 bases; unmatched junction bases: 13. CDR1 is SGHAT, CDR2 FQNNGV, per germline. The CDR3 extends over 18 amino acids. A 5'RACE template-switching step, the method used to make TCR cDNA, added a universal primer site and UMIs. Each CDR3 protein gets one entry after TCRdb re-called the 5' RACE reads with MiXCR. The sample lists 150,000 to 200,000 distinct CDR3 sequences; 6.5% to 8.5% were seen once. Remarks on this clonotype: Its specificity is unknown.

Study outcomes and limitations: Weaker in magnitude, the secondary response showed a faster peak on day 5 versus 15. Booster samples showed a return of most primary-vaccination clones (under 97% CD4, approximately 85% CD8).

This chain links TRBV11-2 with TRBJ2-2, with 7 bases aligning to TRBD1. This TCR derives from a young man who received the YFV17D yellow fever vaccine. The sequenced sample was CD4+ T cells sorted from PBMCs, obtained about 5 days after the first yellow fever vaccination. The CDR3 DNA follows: TGTGCCAGCAGCTTGGAATTTTCTGGGACAGCATACACCGGGGAGCTGTTTTTT. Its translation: CASSLEFSGTAYTGELFF.